This T cell receptor (beta chain) was recovered during a study of T cell responses to AZD1222 COVID-19 vaccine. Study-level findings and limits: There were mostly white British donors and more females than males, and clonal diversity was possibly underestimated. It was only six AZD1222 recipients who were seropositive at baseline. Epitopes outside B.1.351 and B.1.1.7 mutated regions reportedly drew nearly half of spike TCRs. With two AZD1222 doses given, Spike-specific TCR breadth and depth both rose.

Generated by immunoSEQ multiplex PCR, the TCRdb table keeps only in-frame clones and is missing some. The sample shows fewer than 200,000 clones, around nine tenths of them seen only once. Per the germline V gene, CDR1 is MNHEY and CDR2 is SVGAGI. Trimming cost V 7 bases and J 9 bases, with 16 bases left between them. CDR3 length: 12 amino acids. With regard to this clone: Its specificity is unknown.

V gene TRBV6-5 combines with J gene TRBJ2-7; tentatively, D is TRBD1 (5 bases). Here the sequenced sample was peripheral blood, taken on day 0 of AZD1222 vaccination. This receptor was taken from an adult in good health. In nucleotides, the CDR3 is TGTGCCAGCACCGACCAGGGAAGTGGGCAGTACGTC. Translation gives CASTDQGSGQYV.